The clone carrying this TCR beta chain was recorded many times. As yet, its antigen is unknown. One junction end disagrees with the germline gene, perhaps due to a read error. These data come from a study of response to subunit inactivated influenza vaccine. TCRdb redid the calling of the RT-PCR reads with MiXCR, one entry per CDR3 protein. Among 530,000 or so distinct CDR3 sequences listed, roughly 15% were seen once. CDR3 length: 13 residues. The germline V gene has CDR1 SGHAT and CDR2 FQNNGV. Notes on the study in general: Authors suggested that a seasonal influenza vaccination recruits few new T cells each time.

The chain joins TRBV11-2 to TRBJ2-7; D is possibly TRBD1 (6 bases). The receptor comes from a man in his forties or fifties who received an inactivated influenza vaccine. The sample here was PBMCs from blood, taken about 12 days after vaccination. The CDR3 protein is CASSLDRRYEQYF. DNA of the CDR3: TGTGCCAGCAGCCTAGACAGGAGATACGAGCAGTACTTC.